This TCR beta chain was sequenced during a study of shared clonotypes between healthy human individuals. Germline V gives CDR1 SNHLY, CDR2 FYNNEI. CDR3 size: 14 residues. The V gene lost 2 bases and the J gene lost 0 bases, with 6 bases spanning the gap. TCRdb's table, derived via immunoSEQ multiplex PCR, lists solely in-frame clones and lacks some. The table shows millions of clones, with 85% to 95% occurring only once. Worth noting for this clone: Other DNA sequences of this sample code for an identical CDR3.

The sample consisted of naive CD4+ T cells sorted from blood. This sample's subset: CD45RA+ positively selected. The gene calls are TRBV2 and TRBJ2-3, with D uncertain. The TCR was taken from a man younger than 35 in good health. CDR3 nucleotides: TGTGCCAGCAGTGAAACCGGCAGCACAGATACGCAGTATTTT. Translated, it gives CASSETGSTDTQYF.